Listed below are T cell receptor beta chains from one sample, sequenced in a study of identical twins. TCRdb re-analysed the 5' RACE reads in MiXCR, keeping a single row per CDR3 protein. The sample has nearly 900,000 distinct CDR3 sequences; around an eighth are singletons. These data are also associated with another study on yellow fever vaccine responses in identical twins.

Sequencing used PBMCs. These receptors all come from a woman aged 18-29 years in good health. The CDR3 runs from the conserved cysteine through the conserved F or W. The D gene is left open where the match is weak. Rows may omit the clone size; those that give it use once, few, many or a size class.

j_gene | abundance | v_gene | d_gene | CDR3nt | CDR3aa
TRBJ2-1 | few | TRBV13 | TRBD2 | TGTGCCAGCAGCTTAAAGCGGGACGGGGTCAATGAGCAGTTCTTC | CASSLKRDGVNEQFF
TRBJ2-2 | - | TRBV10-1 | TRBD1 | TGCGCCAGCGGGACAGGAACCGGGGAGCTGTTTTTT | CASGTGTGELFF
TRBJ1-6 | - | TRBV10-3 | TRBD1 | TGTGCCATCAGTAGGGGGCTGGATTCACCCCTCCACTTT | CAISRGLDSPLHF
TRBJ2-7 | many | TRBV27 | TRBD2 | TGTGCCAGCAGTTTCGGGACTAGCGGCTACGAGCAGTACTTC | CASSFGTSGYEQYF
TRBJ2-2 | - | TRBV20-1 | - | TGCAGTGCTCGCCCTCGGGACTCAAGGAACACCGGGGAGCTGTTTTTT | CSARPRDSRNTGELFF
TRBJ2-3 | - | TRBV21-1 | - | TGTGCCAGCAGCAAAGGGTTCTTATTAGGGGACAAGAGCACAGATACGCAGTATTTT | CASSKGFLLGDKSTDTQYF
TRBJ2-2 | few | TRBV29-1 | - | TGCAGCGTTGGAGGGAGGCCCACCGGGGAGCTGTTTTTT | CSVGGRPTGELFF
TRBJ1-1 | many | TRBV7-8 | - | TGTGCCAGCAGCCACCAGACACGGGGGATTAGTAACACTGAAGCTTTCTTT | CASSHQTRGISNTEAFF
TRBJ2-1 | - | TRBV20-1 | TRBD1 | TGCAGTGCTAGAGGGGGCCAGGACAGGGGGGTCGATGAGCAGTTCTTC | CSARGGQDRGVDEQFF
TRBJ1-1 | - | TRBV21-1 | - | TGTGCCAGCAGCAAGAGTGCTGAAGCTTTCTTT | CASSKSAEAFF
TRBJ1-5 | - | TRBV28 | - | TGTGCCAGCAGTTTATTCAGGGGTTCCAATCAGCCCCAGCATTTT | CASSLFRGSNQPQHF
TRBJ1-2 | - | TRBV6-5 | TRBD1 | TGTGCCAGCAGTTCGGGACAGCCCGTTGTGGGATTCTATGGCTACACCTTC | CASSSGQPVVGFYGYTF
TRBJ1-1 | few | TRBV18 | TRBD1 | TGTGCCAGCTCACTAATGGGACAGGTGGATGAAGCTTTCTTT | CASSLMGQVDEAFF
TRBJ2-1 | many | TRBV12-3/TRBV12-4 | - | TGTGCCAGCAGTTTATCCAGCAGGCGTGAGCAGTTCTTC | CASSLSSRREQFF
TRBJ2-3 | few | TRBV6-1 | TRBD2 | TGTGCCAGCAGTCATACTAGCGGCACAGATACGCAGTATTTT | CASSHTSGTDTQYF
TRBJ2-3 | few | TRBV20-1 | - | TGCAGTGCTAGTGGGCCCCTACCCCCCGCTGGGAGCACAGATACGCAGTATTTT | CSASGPLPPAGSTDTQYF
TRBJ2-1 | many | TRBV27 | TRBD1 | TGTGCCAGCAGTCCGCCGGGGACAGGGATTTTCCATGAGCAGTTCTTC | CASSPPGTGIFHEQFF
TRBJ2-1 | - | TRBV9 | - | TGTGCCAGCAGCGTAGACGGGAGAGGGTACAATGAGCAGTTCTTC | CASSVDGRGYNEQFF
TRBJ2-1 | - | TRBV7-8 | - | TGTGCCAGCACAGTTTCCCGGTATGGAGTTTACAATGAGCAGTTCTTC | CASTVSRYGVYNEQFF
TRBJ2-1 | few | TRBV7-6 | TRBD1 | TGTGCCAGCAGCTTGGATGGACAGGGTTACGACAATGAGCAGTTCTTC | CASSLDGQGYDNEQFF
TRBJ2-1 | few | TRBV10-2 | TRBD2 | TGCGCCAGCAGTGAAGGGCTAGCGGGAGGCGCCTACAATGAGCAGTTCTTC | CASSEGLAGGAYNEQFF
TRBJ1-4 | few | TRBV15 | - | TGTGCCACCAGCAGAGAGTACAGGGAGAAGGAAAAACTGTTTTTT | CATSREYREKEKLFF